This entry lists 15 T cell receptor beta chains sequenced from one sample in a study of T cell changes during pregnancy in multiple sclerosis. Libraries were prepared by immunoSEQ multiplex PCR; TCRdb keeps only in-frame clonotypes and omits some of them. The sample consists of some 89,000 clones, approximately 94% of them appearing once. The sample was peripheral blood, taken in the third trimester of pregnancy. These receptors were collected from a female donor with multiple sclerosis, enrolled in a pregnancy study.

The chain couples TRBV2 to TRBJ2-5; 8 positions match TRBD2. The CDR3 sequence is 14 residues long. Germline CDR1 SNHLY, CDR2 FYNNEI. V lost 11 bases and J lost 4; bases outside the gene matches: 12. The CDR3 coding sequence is TGTGCCCCCTCCGGGGCGGGGGGCGGAGAGACCCAGTACTTC. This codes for CAPSGAGGGETQYF.

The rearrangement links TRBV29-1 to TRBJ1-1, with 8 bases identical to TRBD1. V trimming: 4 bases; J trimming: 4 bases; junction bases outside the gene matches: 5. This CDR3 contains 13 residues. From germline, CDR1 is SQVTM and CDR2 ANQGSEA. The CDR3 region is CSVGATGGTEAFF. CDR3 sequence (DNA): TGCAGCGTTGGGGCCACAGGGGGCACTGAAGCTTTCTTT.

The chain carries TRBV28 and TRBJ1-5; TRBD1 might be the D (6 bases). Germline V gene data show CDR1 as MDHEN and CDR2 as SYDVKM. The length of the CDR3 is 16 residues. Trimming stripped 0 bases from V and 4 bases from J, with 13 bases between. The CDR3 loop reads CASSLWTGLANQPQHF. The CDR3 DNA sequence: TGTGCCAGCAGTTTATGGACAGGCTTAGCAAATCAGCCCCAGCATTTT.

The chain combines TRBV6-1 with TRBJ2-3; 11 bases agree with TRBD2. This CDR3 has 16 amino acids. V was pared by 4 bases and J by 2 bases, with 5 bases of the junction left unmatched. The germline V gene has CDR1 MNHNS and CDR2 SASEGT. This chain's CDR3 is CASSARLAGSTDTQYF. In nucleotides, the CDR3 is TGTGCCAGCAGTGCCCGACTAGCGGGGTCCACAGATACGCAGTATTTT.

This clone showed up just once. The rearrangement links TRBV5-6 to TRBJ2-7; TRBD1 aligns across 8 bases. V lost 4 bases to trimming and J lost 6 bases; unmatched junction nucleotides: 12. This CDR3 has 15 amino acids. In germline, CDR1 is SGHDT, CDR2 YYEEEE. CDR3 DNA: TGTGCCAGCAGCCCGGATCCCGGACAGGGCGGCGAGCAGTACTTC. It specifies CASSPDPGQGGEQYF.

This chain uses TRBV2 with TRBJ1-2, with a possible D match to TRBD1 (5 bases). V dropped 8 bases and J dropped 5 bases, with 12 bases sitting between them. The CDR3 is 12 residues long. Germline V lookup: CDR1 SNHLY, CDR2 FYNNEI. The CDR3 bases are TGTGCCAGCGGGCAGGGCGGATATGGCTACACCTTC. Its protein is CASGQGGYGYTF.

Here the CDR3 DNA reads TGTGCCAGCAGCTTGGCCTGGGGTGGGGCTCCAGATACGCAGTATTTT. This translates into CASSLAWGGAPDTQYF. The rearrangement uses TRBV5-4 and TRBJ2-3; D is possibly TRBD1 (5 bases). This CDR3 region has 16 residues. CDR1 is SGHNT, CDR2 YYREEE, per germline (reference sequence). Deletions cut 0 bases from V and 4 bases from J, with 15 bases between.

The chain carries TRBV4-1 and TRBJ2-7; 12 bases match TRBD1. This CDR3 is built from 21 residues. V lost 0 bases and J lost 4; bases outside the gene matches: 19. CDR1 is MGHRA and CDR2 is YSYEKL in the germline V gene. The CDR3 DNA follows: TGCGCCAGCAGCCAAGAAAATCGGGGACAGGGGGCGGTTGCAAGGTCTTACGAGCAGTACTTC. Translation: CASSQENRGQGAVARSYEQYF.

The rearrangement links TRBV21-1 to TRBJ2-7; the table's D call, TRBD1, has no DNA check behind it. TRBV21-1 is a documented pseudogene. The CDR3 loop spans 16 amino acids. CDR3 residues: CASSPLGGQETYEQYF. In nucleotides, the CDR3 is TGTGCCAGCAGCCCGTTAGGGGGACAGGAGACCTACGAGCAGTACTTC.

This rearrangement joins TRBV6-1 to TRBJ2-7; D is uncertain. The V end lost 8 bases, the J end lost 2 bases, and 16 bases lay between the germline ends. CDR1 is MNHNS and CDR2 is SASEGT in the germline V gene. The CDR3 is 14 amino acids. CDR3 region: CASRAASGTYEQYF. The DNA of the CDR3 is TGTGCCAGCCGAGCAGCGTCCGGAACCTACGAGCAGTACTTC.

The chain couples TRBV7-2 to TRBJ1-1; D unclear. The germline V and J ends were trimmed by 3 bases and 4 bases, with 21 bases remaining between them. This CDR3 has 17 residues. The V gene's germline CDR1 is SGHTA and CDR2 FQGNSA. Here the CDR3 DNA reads TGTGCCAGCAGCTTTCGAGGGTTCGTTGGTTTGGGCACTGAAGCTTTCTTT. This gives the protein CASSFRGFVGLGTEAFF.

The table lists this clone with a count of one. CDR3 loop: CASSTGTGYEQYF. CDR3 DNA sequence: TGTGCCAGCAGCACTGGGACAGGCTACGAGCAGTACTTC. The rearrangement links TRBV7-3 to TRBJ2-7; TRBD1 matches 8 bases. CDR3 length: 13 residues. Losses at the gene ends were 5 bases for V and 3 bases for J; bases not matched to a gene: 3. Germline V lookup: CDR1 SGHTA, CDR2 FQGTGA.

CDR3 nucleotide sequence: TGTGCCAGCAGCTTCCAAGCACAAGAGACCCAGTACTTC. It translates to CASSFQAQETQYF. The chain employs TRBV5-4 and TRBJ2-5; D gene uncertain. The V gene lost 2 bases and the J gene lost 2 bases, with 7 bases spanning the gap. There are 13 residues in the CDR3. CDR1 and CDR2 (germline): SGHNT, YYREEE (reference sequence).

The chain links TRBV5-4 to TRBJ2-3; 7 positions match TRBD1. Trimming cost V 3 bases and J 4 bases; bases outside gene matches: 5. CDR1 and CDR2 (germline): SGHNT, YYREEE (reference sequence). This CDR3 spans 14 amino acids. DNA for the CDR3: TGTGCCAGCAGCTACCTAGGGGGCGCAGATACGCAGTATTTT. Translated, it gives CASSYLGGADTQYF. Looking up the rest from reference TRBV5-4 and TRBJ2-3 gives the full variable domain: ETGVTQSPTHLIKTRGQQVTLRCSSQSGHNTVSWYQQALGQGPQFIFQYYREEENGRGNFPPRFSGLQFPNYSSELNVNALELDDSALYLCASSYLGGADTQYFGPGTRLTVL.

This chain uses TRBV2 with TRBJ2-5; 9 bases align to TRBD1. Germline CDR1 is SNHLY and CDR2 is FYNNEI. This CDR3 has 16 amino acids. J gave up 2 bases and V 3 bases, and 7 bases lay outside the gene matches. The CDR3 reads CASSELGQGLQETQYF. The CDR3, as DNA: TGTGCCAGCAGTGAGTTGGGACAGGGTCTTCAAGAGACCCAGTACTTC. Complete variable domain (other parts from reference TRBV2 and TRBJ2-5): EPEVTQTPSHQVTQMGQEVILRCVPISNHLYFYWYRQILGQKVEFLVSFYNNEISEKSEIFDDQFSVERPDGSNFTLKIRSTKLEDSAMYFCASSELGQGLQETQYFGPGTRLLVL.